These T cell receptor beta chains were read from a single sample in a study of blood T cell repertoires in COVID-19. The data were produced by immunoSEQ multiplex PCR, yet TCRdb's version contains in-frame clones alone and is incomplete. Here the sample spans approximately 220,000 clones, about nine tenths being singletons. Sequenced input: peripheral blood. These receptors originate from a woman aged 50 to 60 with acute or convalescent COVID-19. CDR3s include the opening cysteine and the closing phenylalanine or tryptophan. A D gene is named only where the DNA matches it firmly. The size entry is marked missing in some rows and otherwise reads once, few, many or a size class.

V: TRBV10-3
D: TRBD1
size: .
length: 17
J: TRBJ1-4
DNA: TGTGCCATCAGTGAGTCGAGGTCGGACAGGGCTAATGAAAAACTGTTTTTT
CDR3: CAISESRSDRANEKLFF

V: TRBV9
D: TRBD1
size: .
length: 13
J: TRBJ2-4
DNA: TGTGCCAGCAGCCCTGGACAGGGGGACATTCAGTACTTC
CDR3: CASSPGQGDIQYF

V: TRBV9
D: .
size: .
length: 11
J: TRBJ1-2
DNA: TGTGCCAGCAGCTCCCCGCAGGGCTACACCTTC
CDR3: CASSSPQGYTF

V: TRBV6-6
D: TRBD1
size: .
length: 13
J: TRBJ1-1
DNA: TGTGCCAGCAGTTACCGACAGGGACCTGAAGCTTTCTTT
CDR3: CASSYRQGPEAFF

V: TRBV10-3
D: .
size: .
length: 15
J: TRBJ1-6
DNA: TGTGCCATCAGTGATCAGTCCACCGGGGGTTCACCCCTCCACTTT
CDR3: CAISDQSTGGSPLHF

V: TRBV4-2
D: .
size: few
length: 15
J: TRBJ1-3
DNA: TGTGCCAGCAGCCAAGGTCAGGGCTCTGGAAACACCATATATTTT
CDR3: CASSQGQGSGNTIYF

V: TRBV7-2
D: TRBD2
size: .
length: 18
J: TRBJ2-7
DNA: TGTGCCAGCAGCCTCGGGGGGGCGGGGAGAGTCATTAACTACGAGCAGTACTTC
CDR3: CASSLGGAGRVINYEQYF

V: TRBV12-3/TRBV12-4
D: TRBD1
size: .
length: 13
J: TRBJ1-2
DNA: TGTGCCAGCAGTCCCGGACAGGGGCATGGCTACACCTTC
CDR3: CASSPGQGHGYTF

V: TRBV11-2
D: .
size: .
length: 13
J: TRBJ1-2
DNA: TGTGCCAGCAGCGAACAGATAGAATATGGCTACACCTTC
CDR3: CASSEQIEYGYTF

V: TRBV18
D: TRBD1
size: .
length: 15
J: TRBJ1-6
DNA: TGTGCCAGCTCACCACTCGGACAGGGCAATTCACCCCTCCACTTT
CDR3: CASSPLGQGNSPLHF

V: TRBV5-1
D: .
size: .
length: 15
J: TRBJ2-3
DNA: TGCGCCAGCAGCTTTAACCTGGGGGGTACAGATACGCAGTATTTT
CDR3: CASSFNLGGTDTQYF

V: TRBV12-5
D: .
size: .
length: 16
J: TRBJ2-3
DNA: TGTGCTAGTGGTTTGGTGCTCACTAGCAACACAGATACGCAGTATTTT
CDR3: CASGLVLTSNTDTQYF

V: TRBV10-3
D: .
size: .
length: 14
J: TRBJ1-1
DNA: TGTGCCATCAGCCCGGGAGAAAGACCCCTTGAAGCTTTCTTT
CDR3: CAISPGERPLEAFF

V: TRBV5-1
D: TRBD1
size: .
length: 15
J: TRBJ1-2
DNA: TGCGCCAGCAGCTTGGGACAGGGCCTCGGCTATGGCTACACCTTC
CDR3: CASSLGQGLGYGYTF

V: TRBV4-2
D: TRBD1
size: .
length: 14
J: TRBJ1-5
DNA: TGTGCCAGCAGCCGGGGACAGGGGAACGAGCCCCAGCATTTT
CDR3: CASSRGQGNEPQHF

V: TRBV7-3
D: TRBD1
size: .
length: 13
J: TRBJ1-1
DNA: TGTGCCAGCAGCCAGGACAGGTGGACTGAAGCTTTCTTT
CDR3: CASSQDRWTEAFF

V: TRBV24-1
D: .
size: few
length: 14
J: TRBJ2-1
DNA: TGTGCCACCAGTGATTTCGTGAACGGGGGTGAGCAGTTCTTC
CDR3: CATSDFVNGGEQFF

V: TRBV19
D: .
size: .
length: 15
J: TRBJ2-7
DNA: TGTGCCAGTAGTATATCCTCCTGGGGCGGCTACGAGCAGTACTTC
CDR3: CASSISSWGGYEQYF

V: TRBV7-2
D: TRBD2
size: .
length: 13
J: TRBJ2-4
DNA: TGTGCCAGCAGCTTTGGGACTAGCGGGGTTCAGTACTTC
CDR3: CASSFGTSGVQYF

V: TRBV3-1/TRBV3-2
D: .
size: .
length: 15
J: TRBJ1-1
DNA: TGTGCCAGCAGCCAAGGGCGGGTGCTGAACACTGAAGCTTTCTTT
CDR3: CASSQGRVLNTEAFF

V: TRBV7-3
D: .
size: .
length: 15
J: TRBJ2-7
DNA: TGTGCCAGCAGCCTGGGTGCGGTCTACTCCTACGAGCAGTACTTC
CDR3: CASSLGAVYSYEQYF

V: TRBV7-9
D: TRBD1
size: .
length: 18
J: TRBJ1-2
DNA: TGTGCCACCATCGGAAGTAGGAGACCGGGACAGCCTAACTATGGCTACACCTTC
CDR3: CATIGSRRPGQPNYGYTF

V: TRBV11-3
D: TRBD2
size: .
length: 19
J: TRBJ2-1
DNA: TGTGCCAGCAGCTTAGAGTTGGGACTAGCGGGAGTTTCCTACAATGAGCAGTTCTTC
CDR3: CASSLELGLAGVSYNEQFF

V: TRBV6-5
D: TRBD1
size: once
length: 14
J: TRBJ2-7
DNA: TGTGCCAGCAGTTACAGGGGGCGCGATTACGAGCAGTACTTC
CDR3: CASSYRGRDYEQYF

V: TRBV6-6
D: TRBD1
size: .
length: 14
J: TRBJ2-7
DNA: TGTGCCAGCAACAACGCCGGGACAGGGTCCGGGCAGTACTTC
CDR3: CASNNAGTGSGQYF

V: TRBV7-9
D: .
size: .
length: 13
J: TRBJ1-1
DNA: TGTGCCAGCAGCTTGGGCGCGAACACTGAAGCTTTCTTT
CDR3: CASSLGANTEAFF

V: TRBV3-1/TRBV3-2
D: .
size: .
length: 13
J: TRBJ2-7
DNA: TGTGCCAGCAGCCAAGGGGGCCTATACGAGCAGTACTTC
CDR3: CASSQGGLYEQYF

V: TRBV6-6
D: TRBD1
size: .
length: 14
J: TRBJ1-1
DNA: TGTGCCACGTGGACAGACAGGGTGGGCACTGAAGCTTTCTTT
CDR3: CATWTDRVGTEAFF

V: TRBV5-4
D: .
size: .
length: 14
J: TRBJ2-5
DNA: TGTGCCAGCAGCTTGGGGGGGCTGTGGGAGACCCAGTACTTC
CDR3: CASSLGGLWETQYF

V: TRBV5-4
D: TRBD2
size: .
length: 15
J: TRBJ2-7
DNA: TGTGCCAGCAGCGGTGGGACTAGCGACTCCTACGAGCAGTACTTC
CDR3: CASSGGTSDSYEQYF

V: TRBV11-3
D: .
size: few
length: 13
J: TRBJ2-7
DNA: TGTGCCAGCAGCTTCGCCGGGGGTTACGAGCAGTACTTC
CDR3: CASSFAGGYEQYF

V: TRBV9
D: .
size: few
length: 14
J: TRBJ2-7
DNA: TGTGCCAGCACCCAAGGACAGCGGAACTACGAGCAGTACTTC
CDR3: CASTQGQRNYEQYF

V: TRBV30
D: .
size: .
length: 13
J: TRBJ1-1
DNA: TGTGCCTGGAGTGTACTCCGGAGGTCTGAAGCTTTCTTT
CDR3: CAWSVLRRSEAFF

V: TRBV7-2
D: TRBD2
size: .
length: 14
J: TRBJ2-1
DNA: TGTGCCAGCAGCTTAGCACTAGCGGGGGATGAGCAGTTCTTC
CDR3: CASSLALAGDEQFF

V: TRBV29-1
D: TRBD1
size: .
length: 13
J: TRBJ1-5
DNA: TGCAGCGTAGGCCCAGGGGGTAATCAGCCCCAGCATTTT
CDR3: CSVGPGGNQPQHF

V: TRBV7-9
D: TRBD1
size: .
length: 14
J: TRBJ1-1
DNA: TGTGCCAGCAGCTTCCTCGGACAGGGCACTGAAGCTTTCTTT
CDR3: CASSFLGQGTEAFF

V: TRBV19
D: TRBD1
size: .
length: 14
J: TRBJ2-3
DNA: TGTGCCAGTAGGGACAGGGGAAAGACAGATACGCAGTATTTT
CDR3: CASRDRGKTDTQYF

V: TRBV30
D: TRBD2
size: .
length: 15
J: TRBJ2-1
DNA: TGTGCCTGGAGTGTACTAGCGGGATCCTACAATGAGCAGTTCTTC
CDR3: CAWSVLAGSYNEQFF

V: TRBV30
D: TRBD1
size: .
length: 13
J: TRBJ1-2
DNA: TGTGCCTGGAGTGTAGGAGGGGGCGGTGGCTACACCTTC
CDR3: CAWSVGGGGGYTF

V: TRBV7-2
D: .
size: .
length: 16
J: TRBJ2-1
DNA: TGTGCCAGCAGCTTTGACTCCGGGACTCCAAGCAATGAGCAGTTCTTC
CDR3: CASSFDSGTPSNEQFF

V: TRBV19
D: .
size: once
length: 14
J: TRBJ1-1
DNA: TGTGCCAGTTCAGACGGGACACCTAACACTGAAGCTTTCTTT
CDR3: CASSDGTPNTEAFF

V: TRBV7-3
D: TRBD1
size: .
length: 15
J: TRBJ1-1
DNA: TGTGCCAGCAGCTTACGCCAGGGGGCCTCCTCTGAAGCTTTCTTT
CDR3: CASSLRQGASSEAFF

V: TRBV19
D: .
size: .
length: 14
J: TRBJ2-3
DNA: TGTGCCATCTCGAATGGGGGCCGCACAGATACGCAGTATTTT
CDR3: CAISNGGRTDTQYF

V: TRBV11-2
D: .
size: .
length: 13
J: TRBJ1-1
DNA: TGTGCCAGCAGCTTAACAGGGAGAACTGAAGCTTTCTTT
CDR3: CASSLTGRTEAFF

V: TRBV30
D: TRBD1
size: .
length: 15
J: TRBJ1-1
DNA: TGTGCCTGGAGTGTCTGGACAGGGCTGAACACTGAAGCTTTCTTT
CDR3: CAWSVWTGLNTEAFF

V: TRBV5-1
D: TRBD1
size: few
length: 15
J: TRBJ1-2
DNA: TGCGCCAGCAGCTTGTTATCAGGGGGTAACTATGGCTACACCTTC
CDR3: CASSLLSGGNYGYTF

V: TRBV2
D: .
size: .
length: 14
J: TRBJ2-2
DNA: TGTGCCAGCAGGGCAGGTTCCGGCACCGGGGAGCTGTTTTTT
CDR3: CASRAGSGTGELFF

V: TRBV7-2
D: .
size: .
length: 15
J: TRBJ1-1
DNA: TGTGCCAGCAGCTTAGTAATGGGCGTGAACACTGAAGCTTTCTTT
CDR3: CASSLVMGVNTEAFF

V: TRBV7-2
D: .
size: .
length: 14
J: TRBJ2-1
DNA: TGTGCCAGCAGCCCGGAGGGCTCCTACAATGAGCAGTTCTTC
CDR3: CASSPEGSYNEQFF

V: TRBV4-2
D: TRBD2
size: once
length: 17
J: TRBJ2-3
DNA: TGTGCCAGCAGCCAAGATGGGACTAGCGGGGTAGCAGATACGCAGTATTTT
CDR3: CASSQDGTSGVADTQYF

V: TRBV19
D: TRBD1
size: .
length: 13
J: TRBJ1-5
DNA: TGTGCCAGTTCCCAGGGGGTTGGCCAGCCCCAGCATTTT
CDR3: CASSQGVGQPQHF

V: TRBV27
D: TRBD2
size: once
length: 15
J: TRBJ2-3
DNA: TGTGCCAGCAGTTCGGGGGTAGCGGGAGGTAGTACGCAGTATTTT
CDR3: CASSSGVAGGSTQYF

V: TRBV4-1
D: .
size: .
length: 14
J: TRBJ2-3
DNA: TGCGCCAGCAGCCAAGCGGGGGGCACAGATACGCAGTATTTT
CDR3: CASSQAGGTDTQYF

V: TRBV19
D: .
size: .
length: 13
J: TRBJ1-3
DNA: TGTGCCAGTAGTATAACCGGGGGAAACACCATATATTTT
CDR3: CASSITGGNTIYF

V: TRBV7-8
D: .
size: .
length: 12
J: TRBJ2-7
DNA: TGTGCCAGCAGCTTCCTAGACTACGAGCAGTACTTC
CDR3: CASSFLDYEQYF

V: TRBV9
D: TRBD2
size: .
length: 18
J: TRBJ2-1
DNA: TGTGCCAGCAGCGTTTTTAGGACTAGCGGGAGCTCCTACAATGAGCAGTTCTTC
CDR3: CASSVFRTSGSSYNEQFF

V: TRBV6-1
D: .
size: .
length: 16
J: TRBJ2-3
DNA: TGTGCCAGCAGTGTCTCTCCTCGAGCCCTGGCAGATACGCAGTATTTT
CDR3: CASSVSPRALADTQYF

V: TRBV5-1
D: .
size: .
length: 12
J: TRBJ2-7
DNA: TGCGCCAGCAGCTTGGGGCAGTACGAGCAGTACTTC
CDR3: CASSLGQYEQYF

V: TRBV4-3
D: TRBD2
size: .
length: 17
J: TRBJ2-4
DNA: TGCGCCAGCAGCCAACTAGCGGGGGGGCCCCCATTAAACATTCAGTACTTC
CDR3: CASSQLAGGPPLNIQYF